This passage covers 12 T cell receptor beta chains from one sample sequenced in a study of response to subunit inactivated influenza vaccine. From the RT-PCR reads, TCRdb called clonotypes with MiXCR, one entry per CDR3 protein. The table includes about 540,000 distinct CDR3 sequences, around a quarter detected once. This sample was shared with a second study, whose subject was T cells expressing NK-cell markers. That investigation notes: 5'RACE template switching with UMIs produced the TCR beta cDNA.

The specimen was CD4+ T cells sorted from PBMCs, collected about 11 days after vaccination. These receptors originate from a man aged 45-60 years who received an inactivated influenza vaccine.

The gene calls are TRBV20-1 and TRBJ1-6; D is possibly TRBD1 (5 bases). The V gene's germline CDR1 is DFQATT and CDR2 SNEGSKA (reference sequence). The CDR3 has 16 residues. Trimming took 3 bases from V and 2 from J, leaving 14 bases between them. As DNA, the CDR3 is TGCAGTGCTAGTCTCAGGACAAAGCCCTATAATTCACCCCTCCACTTT. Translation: CSASLRTKPYNSPLHF.

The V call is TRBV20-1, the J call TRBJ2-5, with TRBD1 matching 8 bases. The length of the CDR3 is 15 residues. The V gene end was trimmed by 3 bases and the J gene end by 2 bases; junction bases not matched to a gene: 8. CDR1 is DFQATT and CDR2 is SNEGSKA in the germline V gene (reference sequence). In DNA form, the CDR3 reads TGCAGTGCTAGGGGGGACAGGAACTTACAAGAGACCCAGTACTTC. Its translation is CSARGDRNLQETQYF.

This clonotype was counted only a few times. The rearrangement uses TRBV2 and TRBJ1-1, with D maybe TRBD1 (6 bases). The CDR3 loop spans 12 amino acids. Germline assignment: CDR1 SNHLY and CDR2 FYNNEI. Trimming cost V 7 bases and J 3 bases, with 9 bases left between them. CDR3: CASKQGDTEAFF. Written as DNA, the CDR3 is TGTGCCAGCAAACAGGGAGACACTGAAGCTTTCTTT.

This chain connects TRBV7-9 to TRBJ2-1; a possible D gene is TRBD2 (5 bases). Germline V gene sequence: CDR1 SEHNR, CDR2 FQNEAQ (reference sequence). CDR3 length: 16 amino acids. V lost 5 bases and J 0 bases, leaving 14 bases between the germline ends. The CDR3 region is CASSSRTRSSYNEQFF. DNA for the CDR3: TGTGCCAGCAGCAGCAGGACTCGAAGCTCCTACAATGAGCAGTTCTTC.

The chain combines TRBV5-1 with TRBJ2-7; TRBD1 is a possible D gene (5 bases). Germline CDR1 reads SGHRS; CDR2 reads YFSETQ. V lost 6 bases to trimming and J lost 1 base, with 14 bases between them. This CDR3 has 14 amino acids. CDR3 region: CASTKTAGSYEQYF. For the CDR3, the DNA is TGCGCCAGCACCAAGACCGCAGGGTCCTACGAGCAGTACTTC.

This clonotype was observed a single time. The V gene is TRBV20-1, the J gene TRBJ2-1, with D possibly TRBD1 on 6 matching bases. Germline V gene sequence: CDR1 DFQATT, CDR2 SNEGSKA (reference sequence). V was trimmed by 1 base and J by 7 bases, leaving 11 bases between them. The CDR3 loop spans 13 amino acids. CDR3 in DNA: TGCAGTGCTAGAGTACAGGGTACTAATGAGCAGTTCTTC. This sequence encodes CSARVQGTNEQFF.

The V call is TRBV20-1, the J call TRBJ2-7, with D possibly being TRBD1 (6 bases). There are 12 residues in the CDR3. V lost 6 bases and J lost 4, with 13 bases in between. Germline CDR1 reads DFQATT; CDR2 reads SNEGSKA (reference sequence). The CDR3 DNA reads TGCAGTGCAAGGACAGTCCAGTACGAGCAGTACTTC. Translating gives CSARTVQYEQYF.

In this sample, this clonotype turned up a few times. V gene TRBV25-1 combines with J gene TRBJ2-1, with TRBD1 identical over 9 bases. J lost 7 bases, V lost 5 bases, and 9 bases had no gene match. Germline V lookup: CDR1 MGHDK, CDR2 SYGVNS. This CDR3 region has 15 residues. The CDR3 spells CASSPRTGERNEQFF. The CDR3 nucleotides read TGTGCCAGCAGTCCTCGGACAGGGGAGAGGAATGAGCAGTTCTTC.

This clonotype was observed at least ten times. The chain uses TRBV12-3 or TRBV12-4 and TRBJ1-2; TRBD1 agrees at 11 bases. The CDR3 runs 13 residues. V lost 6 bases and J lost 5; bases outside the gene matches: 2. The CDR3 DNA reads TGTGCCAGCAGCAGGGACAGGGGGTATGGCTACACCTTC. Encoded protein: CASSRDRGYGYTF.

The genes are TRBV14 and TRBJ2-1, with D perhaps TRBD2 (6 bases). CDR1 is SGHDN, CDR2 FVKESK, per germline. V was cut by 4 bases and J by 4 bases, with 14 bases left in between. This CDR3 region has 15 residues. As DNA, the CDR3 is TGTGCCAGCAGCCTATGGTCAGCGGGTTACAATGAGCAGTTCTTC. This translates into CASSLWSAGYNEQFF.

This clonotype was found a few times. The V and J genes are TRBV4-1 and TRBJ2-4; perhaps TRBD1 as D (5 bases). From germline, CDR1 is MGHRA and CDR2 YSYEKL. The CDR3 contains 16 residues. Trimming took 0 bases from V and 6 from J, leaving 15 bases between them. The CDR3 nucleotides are TGCGCCAGCAGCCAAGACCCGCCAGGGTTGAGAAACATTCAGTACTTC. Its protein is CASSQDPPGLRNIQYF.

CDR3 sequence reads: CASSYDRRNTIYF. DNA for the CDR3: TGTGCCAGCAGCTACGACAGGAGAAACACCATATATTTT. This chain joins TRBV7-2 and TRBJ1-3, with D perhaps matching TRBD1 (6 bases). This CDR3 spans 13 amino acids. V lost 4 bases and J lost 5, with 9 bases in between. Per germline, CDR1 SGHTA and CDR2 FQGNSA. Looking up the rest from reference TRBV7-2 and TRBJ1-3 gives the full variable domain: GAGVSQSPSNKVTEKGKDVELRCDPISGHTALYWYRQSLGQGLEFLIYFQGNSAPDKSGLPSDRFSAERTGGSVSTLTIQRTQQEDSAVYLCASSYDRRNTIYFGEGSWLTVV.